Listed here is a single T cell receptor (beta chain). Its antigen is still unknown. The source of the sample is a study of response to subunit inactivated influenza vaccine. This CDR3 comprises 15 residues. V was cut by 0 bases and J by 2 bases, with 13 bases left in between. The germline CDR1 and CDR2 sequences are DFQATT and SNEGSKA (reference sequence). Regarding the study as a whole: The authors suggested that few new T cells are recruited per seasonal influenza vaccination.

Each CDR3 protein gets one entry after TCRdb re-called the RT-PCR reads with MiXCR. The sample holds about 700,000 distinct CDR3 sequences, more than 15% seen once. The receptor's source is a man aged 50 to 59 who received an inactivated influenza vaccine. The source material was PBMCs from blood, sampled approximately 12 days after vaccination. The gene calls are TRBV20-1 and TRBJ1-1; a possible D gene is TRBD1 (5 bases). The DNA for the CDR3 is TGCAGTGCTAGAGAGACGGGACTTACTAACACTGAAGCTTTCTTT. Protein product: CSARETGLTNTEAFF.